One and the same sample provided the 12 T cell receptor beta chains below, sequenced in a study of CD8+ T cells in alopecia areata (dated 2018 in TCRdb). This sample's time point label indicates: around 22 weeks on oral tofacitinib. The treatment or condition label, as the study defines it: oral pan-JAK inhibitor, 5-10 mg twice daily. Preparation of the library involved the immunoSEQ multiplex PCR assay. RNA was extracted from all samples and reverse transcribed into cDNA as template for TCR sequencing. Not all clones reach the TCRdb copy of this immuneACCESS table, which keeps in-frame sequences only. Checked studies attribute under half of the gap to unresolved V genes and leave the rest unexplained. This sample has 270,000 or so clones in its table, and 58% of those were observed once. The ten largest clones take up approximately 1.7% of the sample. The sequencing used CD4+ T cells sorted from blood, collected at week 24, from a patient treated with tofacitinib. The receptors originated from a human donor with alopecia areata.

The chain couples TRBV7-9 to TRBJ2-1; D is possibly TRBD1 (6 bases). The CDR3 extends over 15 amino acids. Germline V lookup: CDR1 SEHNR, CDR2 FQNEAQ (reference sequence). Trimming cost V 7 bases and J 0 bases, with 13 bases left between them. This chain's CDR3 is CASNRELGSYNEQFF. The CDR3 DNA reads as TGTGCCAGCAACAGGGAGTTGGGCTCCTACAATGAGCAGTTCTTC.

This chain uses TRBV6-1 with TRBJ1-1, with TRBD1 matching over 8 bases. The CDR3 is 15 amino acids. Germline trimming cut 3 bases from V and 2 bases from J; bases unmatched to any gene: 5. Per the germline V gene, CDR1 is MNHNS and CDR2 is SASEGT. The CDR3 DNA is TGTGCCAGCAGTGACGGGACAGGAGTTAACACTGAAGCTTTCTTT. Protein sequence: CASSDGTGVNTEAFF.

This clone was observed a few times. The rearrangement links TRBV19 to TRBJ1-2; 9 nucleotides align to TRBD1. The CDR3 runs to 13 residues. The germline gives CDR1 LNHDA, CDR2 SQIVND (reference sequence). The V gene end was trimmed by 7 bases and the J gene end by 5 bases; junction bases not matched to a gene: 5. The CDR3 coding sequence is TGTGCCAGTAAGGTACAGGGGGCGTATGGCTACACCTTC. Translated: CASKVQGAYGYTF.

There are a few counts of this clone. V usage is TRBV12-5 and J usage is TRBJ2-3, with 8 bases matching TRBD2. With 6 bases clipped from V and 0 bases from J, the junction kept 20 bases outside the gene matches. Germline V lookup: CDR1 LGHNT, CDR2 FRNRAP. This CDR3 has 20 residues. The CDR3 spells CASGLPQGGGPPTSTDTQYF. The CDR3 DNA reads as TGTGCTAGTGGCCTACCCCAAGGCGGGGGGCCCCCAACTAGCACAGATACGCAGTATTTT.

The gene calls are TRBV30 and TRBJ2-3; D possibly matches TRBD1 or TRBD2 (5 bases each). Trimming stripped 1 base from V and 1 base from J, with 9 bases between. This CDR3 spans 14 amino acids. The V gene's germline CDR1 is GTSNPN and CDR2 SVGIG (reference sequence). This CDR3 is CAWSGWDRTDTQYF. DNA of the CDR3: TGTGCCTGGAGTGGCTGGGACCGCACAGATACGCAGTATTTT.

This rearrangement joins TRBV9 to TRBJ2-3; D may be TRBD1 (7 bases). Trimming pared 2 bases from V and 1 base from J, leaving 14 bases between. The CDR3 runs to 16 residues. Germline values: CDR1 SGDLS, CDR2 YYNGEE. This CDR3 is CASSVGPRGGTDTQYF. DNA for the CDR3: TGTGCCAGCAGCGTCGGGCCCAGGGGGGGCACAGATACGCAGTATTTT.

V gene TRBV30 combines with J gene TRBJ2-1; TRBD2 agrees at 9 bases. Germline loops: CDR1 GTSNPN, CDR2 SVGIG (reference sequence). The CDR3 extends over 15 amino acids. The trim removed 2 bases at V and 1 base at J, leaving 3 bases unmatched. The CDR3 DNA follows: TGTGCCTGGAGTAGGCTAGCGGGGTCCTACAATGAGCAGTTCTTC. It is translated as CAWSRLAGSYNEQFF.

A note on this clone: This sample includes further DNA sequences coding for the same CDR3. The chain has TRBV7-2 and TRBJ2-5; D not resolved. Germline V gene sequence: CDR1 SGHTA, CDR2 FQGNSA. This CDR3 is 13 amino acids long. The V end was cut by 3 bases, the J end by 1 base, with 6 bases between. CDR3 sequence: CASSFDFQETQYF. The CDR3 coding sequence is TGTGCCAGCAGCTTCGATTTCCAAGAGACCCAGTACTTC.

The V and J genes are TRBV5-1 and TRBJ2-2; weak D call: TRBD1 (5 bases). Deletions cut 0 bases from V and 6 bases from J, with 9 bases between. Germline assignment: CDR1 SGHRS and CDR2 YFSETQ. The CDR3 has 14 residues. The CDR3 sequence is CASSLETVPGELFF. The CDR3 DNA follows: TGCGCCAGCAGCTTGGAGACAGTCCCCGGGGAGCTGTTTTTT.

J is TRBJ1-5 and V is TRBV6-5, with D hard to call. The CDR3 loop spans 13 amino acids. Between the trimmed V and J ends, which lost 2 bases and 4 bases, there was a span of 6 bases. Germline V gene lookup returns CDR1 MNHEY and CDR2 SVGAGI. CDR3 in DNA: TGTGCCAGCAGTTACCGTAATAATCAGCCCCAGCATTTT. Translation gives CASSYRNNQPQHF.

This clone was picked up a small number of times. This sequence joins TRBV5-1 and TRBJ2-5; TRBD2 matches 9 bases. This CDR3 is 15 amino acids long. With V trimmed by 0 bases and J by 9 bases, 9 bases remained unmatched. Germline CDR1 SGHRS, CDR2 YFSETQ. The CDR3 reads CASSLDGAGGRAQYF. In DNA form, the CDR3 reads TGCGCCAGCAGCTTGGATGGAGCGGGGGGAAGAGCCCAGTACTTC.

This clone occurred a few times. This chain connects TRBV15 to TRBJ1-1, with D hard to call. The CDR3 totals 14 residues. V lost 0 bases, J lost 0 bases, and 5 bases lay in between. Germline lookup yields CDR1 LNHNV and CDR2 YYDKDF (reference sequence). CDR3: CATSRDTVNTEAFF. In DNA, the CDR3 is TGTGCCACCAGCAGAGATACGGTGAACACTGAAGCTTTCTTT.